The clone carrying this TCR beta chain was seen a handful of times. As yet, its antigen is unknown. The J segment lost 2 bases and the V segment lost 4 bases, leaving 8 bases of the junction unmatched. The germline CDR1 and CDR2 sequences are KGHDR and SFDVKD. The CDR3 runs 16 residues. Treatment noted: approximately 9-day PBMC culture with coronavirus spike peptide pools or control peptides (ViraFEST assay). This specimen belongs to a study of vaccination and CD4 T cells after COVID-19. With the Oncomine TCR Beta short-read assay, DNA from cultured CD4+ T cells was sequenced. TCRdb recomputed calls from the PCR reads with MiXCR, one row per CDR3 protein. The sample lists about 10,000 distinct CDR3 sequences, less than 35% occurring once.

This TCR came from a human donor who had recovered from COVID-19. The material was CD4+ T cells from blood, cultured in vitro, obtained after SARS-CoV-2 vaccination. The chain links TRBV24-1 to TRBJ1-1, with TRBD1 matching over 8 bases. CDR3 loop: CATSDDRQGSNTEAFF. CDR3 bases: TGTGCCACCAGTGACGACCGACAGGGGTCAAACACTGAAGCTTTCTTT.